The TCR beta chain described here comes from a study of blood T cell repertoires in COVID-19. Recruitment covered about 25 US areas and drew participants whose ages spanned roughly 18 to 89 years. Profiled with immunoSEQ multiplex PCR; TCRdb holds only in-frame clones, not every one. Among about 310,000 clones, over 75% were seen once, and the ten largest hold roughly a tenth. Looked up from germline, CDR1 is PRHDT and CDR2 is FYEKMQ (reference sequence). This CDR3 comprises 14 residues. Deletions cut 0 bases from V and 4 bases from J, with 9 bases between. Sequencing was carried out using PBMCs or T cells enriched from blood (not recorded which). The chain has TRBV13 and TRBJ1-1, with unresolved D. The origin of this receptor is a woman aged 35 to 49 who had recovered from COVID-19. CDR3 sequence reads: CASSLGQGSTEAFF. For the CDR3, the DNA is TGTGCCAGCAGCTTAGGCCAAGGGAGCACTGAAGCTTTCTTT.